This T cell receptor beta chain was documented in a study of breast tumors, draining lymph nodes, adjacent tissues. Whole-study results and caveats: Tumors had less TCR diversity than lymph nodes, more than nontumor tissue.

This clonotype was detected once. Its specificity is not known. The CDR3 extends over 13 amino acids. V was pared by 4 bases and J by 3 bases, with 12 bases between. From germline, CDR1 is DFQATT and CDR2 SNEGSKA (reference sequence). Using its own MiXCR run on the multiplex PCR reads, TCRdb lists one record per CDR3 protein. Here the sample spans 15,000 to 20,000 distinct CDR3 sequences, roughly 63% being singletons. This receptor was taken from a female donor with breast cancer. Some clones in this sample may be carry-over from other donors' samples. The chain links TRBV20-1 to TRBJ2-5; TRBD2 might be the D (5 bases). The sequencing input was tumor-adjacent breast tissue. The CDR3 here is CSATEGWEETQYF. In DNA form, the CDR3 reads TGCAGTGCTACTGAGGGTTGGGAAGAGACCCAGTACTTC.